This TCR beta chain was sequenced during a study of control samples from healthy donors and cancer patients. Measured with immunoSEQ multiplex PCR; TCRdb has only the in-frame clones, and not every one. Of roughly 130,000 clones listed, over 90% are singletons. The germline V gene has CDR1 KGHSH and CDR2 LQKENI. The CDR3 totals 12 residues. V dropped 8 bases and J dropped 3 bases, with 10 bases sitting between them. The source material was PBMCs. This clonotype originated in a man in his sixties with colorectal cancer. The gene calls are TRBV18 and TRBJ2-5; a weak D match, TRBD1 (6 bases). CDR3 loop: CASTDSEETQYF. The DNA of the CDR3 is TGTGCCAGCACGGACAGTGAAGAGACCCAGTACTTC.